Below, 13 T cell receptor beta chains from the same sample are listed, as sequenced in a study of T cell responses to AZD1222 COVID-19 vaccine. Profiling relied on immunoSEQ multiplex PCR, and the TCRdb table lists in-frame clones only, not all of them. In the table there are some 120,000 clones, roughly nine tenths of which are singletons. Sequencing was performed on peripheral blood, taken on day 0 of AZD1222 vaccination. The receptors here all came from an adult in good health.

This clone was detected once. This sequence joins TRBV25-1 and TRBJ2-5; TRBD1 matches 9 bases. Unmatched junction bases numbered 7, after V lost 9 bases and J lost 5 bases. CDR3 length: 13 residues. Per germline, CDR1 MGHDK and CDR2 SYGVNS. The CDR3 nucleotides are TGTGCCAGTAGAGGGACAGGGCACGAGACCCAGTACTTC. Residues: CASRGTGHETQYF.

CDR3 nucleotide sequence: TGTGCCAGCAGCCGTACGGGACAGCTACACTACGAGCAGTACTTC. This gives the protein CASSRTGQLHYEQYF. This chain connects TRBV7-2 to TRBJ2-7, with 7 bases aligning to TRBD1. The CDR3 has 15 amino acids. With 5 bases clipped from V and 3 bases from J, the junction kept 10 bases outside the gene matches. Germline V gene lookup returns CDR1 SGHTA and CDR2 FQGNSA.

The CDR3 DNA sequence: TGTGCCAGCAGCCAGACAGGGGGCGTAGGTGGCTACACCTTC. Translating gives CASSQTGGVGGYTF. The chain combines TRBV3-1 (or the pseudogene TRBV3-2) with TRBJ1-2; TRBD1 matches 10 bases. Germline CDR1 and CDR2: LGHDT and YNNKEL (reference sequence). Trimming cost V 3 bases and J 7 bases; bases outside gene matches: 5. The CDR3 has 14 residues.

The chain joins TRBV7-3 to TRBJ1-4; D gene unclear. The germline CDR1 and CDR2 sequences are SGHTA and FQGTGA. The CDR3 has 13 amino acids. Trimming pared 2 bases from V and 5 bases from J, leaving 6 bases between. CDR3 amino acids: CASSLAANEKLFF. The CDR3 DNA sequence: TGTGCCAGCAGCTTAGCGGCGAATGAAAAACTGTTTTTT.

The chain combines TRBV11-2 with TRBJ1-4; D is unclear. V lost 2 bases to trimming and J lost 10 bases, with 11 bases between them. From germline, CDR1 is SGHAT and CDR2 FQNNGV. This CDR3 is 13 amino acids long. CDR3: CASSLRGSGKLFF. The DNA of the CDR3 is TGTGCCAGCAGCTTACGAGGCTCCGGAAAACTGTTTTTT.

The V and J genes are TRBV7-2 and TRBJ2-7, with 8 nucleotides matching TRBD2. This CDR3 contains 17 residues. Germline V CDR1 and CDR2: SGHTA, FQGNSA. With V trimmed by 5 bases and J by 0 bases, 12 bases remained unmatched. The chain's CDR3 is CASSRGGLAGDSYEQYF. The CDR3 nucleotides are TGTGCCAGCAGCCGGGGGGGGCTAGCGGGTGACTCCTACGAGCAGTACTTC.

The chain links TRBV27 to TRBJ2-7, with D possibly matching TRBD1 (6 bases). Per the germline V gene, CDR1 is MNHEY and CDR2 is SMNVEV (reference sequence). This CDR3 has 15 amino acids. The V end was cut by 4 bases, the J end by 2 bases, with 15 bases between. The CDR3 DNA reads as TGTGCCAGCAGTTCACCCACAGGGATGACCTACGAGCAGTACTTC. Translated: CASSSPTGMTYEQYF.

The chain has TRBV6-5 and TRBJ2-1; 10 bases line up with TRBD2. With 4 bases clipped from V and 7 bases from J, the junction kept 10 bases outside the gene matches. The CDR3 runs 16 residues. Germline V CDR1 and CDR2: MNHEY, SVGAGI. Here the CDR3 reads CASSWLLAGSGNEQFF. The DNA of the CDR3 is TGTGCCAGCAGTTGGCTACTAGCGGGGAGCGGGAATGAGCAGTTCTTC.

The CDR3 spells CASSQERSYEQYF. The CDR3 DNA is TGTGCCAGCAGCCAAGAAAGGTCCTACGAGCAGTACTTC. This chain links TRBV4-2 with TRBJ2-7; D gene uncertain. CDR3 length equals 13 residues. The V and J ends lost 0 bases and 1 base respectively, with 4 bases between them. Looked up from germline, CDR1 is LGHNA and CDR2 is YNFKEQ.

The CDR3 DNA sequence: TGTGCCAGCAGTGAAGTCACAGGGAGGAACACCTTC. It yields the protein CASSEVTGRNTF. The chain links TRBV25-1 to TRBJ1-2, with D perhaps TRBD1 (6 bases). CDR1 MGHDK and CDR2 SYGVNS come from the germline V gene. Trimming pared 2 bases from V and 12 bases from J, leaving 13 bases between. This CDR3 has 12 residues.

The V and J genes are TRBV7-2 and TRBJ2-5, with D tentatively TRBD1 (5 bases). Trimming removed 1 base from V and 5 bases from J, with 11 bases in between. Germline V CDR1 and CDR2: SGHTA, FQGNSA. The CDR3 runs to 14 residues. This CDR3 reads CASSLVREGETQYF. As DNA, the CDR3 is TGTGCCAGCAGCTTAGTCAGGGAAGGGGAGACCCAGTACTTC.

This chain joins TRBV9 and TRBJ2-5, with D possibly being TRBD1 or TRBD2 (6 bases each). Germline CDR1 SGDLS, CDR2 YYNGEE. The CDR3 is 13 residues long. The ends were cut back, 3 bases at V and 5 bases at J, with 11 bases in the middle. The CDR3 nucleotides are TGTGCCAGCAGCGGGTTAGGGGGGGAGACCCAGTACTTC. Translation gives CASSGLGGETQYF.

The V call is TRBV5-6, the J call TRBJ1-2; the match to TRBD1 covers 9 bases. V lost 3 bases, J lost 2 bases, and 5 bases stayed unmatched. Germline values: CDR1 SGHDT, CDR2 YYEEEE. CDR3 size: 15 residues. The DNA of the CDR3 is TGTGCCAGCAGCTCCAACAGGGGGCCGAACTATGGCTACACCTTC. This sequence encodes CASSSNRGPNYGYTF. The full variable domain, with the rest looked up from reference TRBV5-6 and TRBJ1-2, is DAGVTQSPTHLIKTRGQQVTLRCSPKSGHDTVSWYQQALGQGPQFIFQYYEEEERQRGNFPDRFSGHQFPNYSSELNVNALLLGDSALYLCASSSNRGPNYGYTFGSGTRLTVV.